This is a list of T cell receptor beta chains from one sample in a study of shared clonotypes between healthy human individuals. TCRdb's table, derived via immunoSEQ multiplex PCR, lists solely in-frame clones and lacks some. The sample has about 710,000 clones; about three quarters are singletons. Sequencing input: memory CD4+ T cells sorted from blood. The receptors were gathered from a woman aged 25 to 39 in good health. Each CDR3 is given with its conserved first and last residue. Each record gives: V gene, J gene, clone size, D gene, CDR3 DNA, CDR3 protein. D genes are given only for firm matches. Size is omitted from some rows. Given values are once, few, many or a class for expanded clones.

v_gene: TRBV11-2; j_gene: TRBJ2-7; abundance: once; d_gene: NA; CDR3nt: TGTGCCAGCAGCCCCCAGGATACAGGTTCCTTATCGGGGGAGCAGTACTTC; CDR3aa: CASSPQDTGSLSGEQYF
v_gene: TRBV5-1; j_gene: TRBJ2-1; abundance: few; d_gene: TRBD2; CDR3nt: TGCGCCAGCAGCCCGGGACTAGCGGAATACAATGAGCAGTTCTTC; CDR3aa: CASSPGLAEYNEQFF
v_gene: TRBV10-1; j_gene: TRBJ2-5; abundance: NA; d_gene: TRBD2; CDR3nt: TGCGCCAGCAGTGATGGACTAGCGCGAGAGACCCAGTACTTC; CDR3aa: CASSDGLARETQYF
v_gene: TRBV6-5; j_gene: TRBJ1-1; abundance: NA; d_gene: NA; CDR3nt: TGTGCCAGCACTCGGGACTACACGGAAGCTTTCTTT; CDR3aa: CASTRDYTEAFF
v_gene: TRBV7-9; j_gene: TRBJ2-1; abundance: NA; d_gene: NA; CDR3nt: TGTGCCAGCAGCCTCCGGACGGTGGGGGGTCACAATGAGCAGTTCTTC; CDR3aa: CASSLRTVGGHNEQFF
v_gene: TRBV18; j_gene: TRBJ2-7; abundance: NA; d_gene: NA; CDR3nt: TGTGCCAGCTCACCACCGGAGGGGGCCTACGAGCAGTACTTC; CDR3aa: CASSPPEGAYEQYF
v_gene: TRBV23-1; j_gene: TRBJ2-6; abundance: NA; d_gene: TRBD1; CDR3nt: TGCGCCAGCAGTCATCAATTCGGGACAGGGTTTACAGGGGCCAACGTCCTGACTTTC; CDR3aa: CASSHQFGTGFTGANVLTF
v_gene: TRBV5-1; j_gene: TRBJ2-7; abundance: NA; d_gene: NA; CDR3nt: TGCGCCAGCAGCTCGGGCCGTGGGGCCTACGAGCAGTACTTC; CDR3aa: CASSSGRGAYEQYF
v_gene: TRBV7-8; j_gene: TRBJ1-4; abundance: few; d_gene: NA; CDR3nt: TGTGCCAGCAGCCTAAGGCGGGGGGCAGGTGAAAAACTGTTTTTT; CDR3aa: CASSLRRGAGEKLFF
v_gene: TRBV5-1; j_gene: TRBJ1-4; abundance: NA; d_gene: NA; CDR3nt: TGCGCCAGCAGCTTGGACGAAAGTTTGCCTAATGAAAAACTGTTTTTT; CDR3aa: CASSLDESLPNEKLFF
v_gene: TRBV19; j_gene: TRBJ1-1; abundance: NA; d_gene: NA; CDR3nt: TGTGCCAGTAGTATAAAGGGGACCTCCACTGAAGCTTTCTTT; CDR3aa: CASSIKGTSTEAFF
v_gene: TRBV28; j_gene: TRBJ1-5; abundance: NA; d_gene: TRBD1; CDR3nt: TGTGCCAGCAGTTGGGACAGGGGGATTAATCAGCCCCAGCATTTT; CDR3aa: CASSWDRGINQPQHF
v_gene: TRBV28; j_gene: TRBJ2-7; abundance: once; d_gene: NA; CDR3nt: TGTGCCAGCAGTTTGGGGGGGCGATTAACCTACGAGCAGTACTTC; CDR3aa: CASSLGGRLTYEQYF
v_gene: TRBV5-6; j_gene: TRBJ1-2; abundance: NA; d_gene: NA; CDR3nt: TGTGCCAGCAGCTTTTGGGGGGATCGGCTCTATGGCTACACCTTC; CDR3aa: CASSFWGDRLYGYTF
v_gene: TRBV29-1; j_gene: TRBJ2-5; abundance: NA; d_gene: TRBD1; CDR3nt: TGCAGCACCCGACAGGGCGGCGAGACCCAGTACTTC; CDR3aa: CSTRQGGETQYF
v_gene: TRBV28; j_gene: TRBJ1-3; abundance: NA; d_gene: NA; CDR3nt: TGTGCCAGCAGTTTAATAGGTCTTCCTGGAAACACCATATATTTT; CDR3aa: CASSLIGLPGNTIYF
v_gene: TRBV27; j_gene: TRBJ2-7; abundance: NA; d_gene: NA; CDR3nt: TGTGCCAGCAGACCCCAGGGCAGTCAGACCTACGAGCAGTACTTC; CDR3aa: CASRPQGSQTYEQYF
v_gene: TRBV7-3; j_gene: TRBJ2-1; abundance: NA; d_gene: TRBD2; CDR3nt: TGTGCCAGCAGCTTACTCGGGACTACCTCCTACAATGAGCAGTTCTTC; CDR3aa: CASSLLGTTSYNEQFF
v_gene: TRBV18; j_gene: TRBJ1-4; abundance: many; d_gene: NA; CDR3nt: TGTGCCAGCTCACCTTCGACGGTACGGGAAAAACTGTTTTTT; CDR3aa: CASSPSTVREKLFF
v_gene: TRBV7-2; j_gene: TRBJ2-1; abundance: NA; d_gene: NA; CDR3nt: TGTGCCAGCAGCCCCAGGGGGGTCCCAAATAACAATGAGCAGTTCTTC; CDR3aa: CASSPRGVPNNNEQFF
v_gene: TRBV7-8; j_gene: TRBJ1-1; abundance: once; d_gene: NA; CDR3nt: TGTGCCAGCAGCCTCGGGCTGGGTGCTGAAGCTTTCTTT; CDR3aa: CASSLGLGAEAFF
v_gene: TRBV15; j_gene: TRBJ1-4; abundance: NA; d_gene: NA; CDR3nt: TGTGCCACCAGCAGGAGTGTGACAGACCCAGGAAAACTGTTTTTT; CDR3aa: CATSRSVTDPGKLFF
v_gene: TRBV19; j_gene: TRBJ1-1; abundance: NA; d_gene: NA; CDR3nt: TGTGCCAGTAGTATAGGTTTCGGTGAAGCTTTCTTT; CDR3aa: CASSIGFGEAFF
v_gene: TRBV27; j_gene: TRBJ2-7; abundance: NA; d_gene: NA; CDR3nt: TGTGCCAGCAGGGGTGCGGGTTTGCACGAGCAGTACTTC; CDR3aa: CASRGAGLHEQYF
v_gene: TRBV5-1; j_gene: TRBJ1-2; abundance: NA; d_gene: NA; CDR3nt: TGCGCCAGCAGCTTGTGGATAGGAGCTAACTATGGCTACACCTTC; CDR3aa: CASSLWIGANYGYTF
v_gene: TRBV9; j_gene: TRBJ2-3; abundance: NA; d_gene: TRBD2; CDR3nt: TGTGCCAGCAGCGCGGGACTAGTCTCAGCAGATACGCAGTATTTT; CDR3aa: CASSAGLVSADTQYF
v_gene: TRBV28; j_gene: TRBJ1-5; abundance: once; d_gene: NA; CDR3nt: TGTGCCAGCAGTTTCCGCAATCAGCCCCAGCATTTT; CDR3aa: CASSFRNQPQHF
v_gene: TRBV7-9; j_gene: TRBJ2-1; abundance: few; d_gene: TRBD2; CDR3nt: TGTGCCAGCAGCCGACTAGCGGATGAGCAGTTCTTC; CDR3aa: CASSRLADEQFF